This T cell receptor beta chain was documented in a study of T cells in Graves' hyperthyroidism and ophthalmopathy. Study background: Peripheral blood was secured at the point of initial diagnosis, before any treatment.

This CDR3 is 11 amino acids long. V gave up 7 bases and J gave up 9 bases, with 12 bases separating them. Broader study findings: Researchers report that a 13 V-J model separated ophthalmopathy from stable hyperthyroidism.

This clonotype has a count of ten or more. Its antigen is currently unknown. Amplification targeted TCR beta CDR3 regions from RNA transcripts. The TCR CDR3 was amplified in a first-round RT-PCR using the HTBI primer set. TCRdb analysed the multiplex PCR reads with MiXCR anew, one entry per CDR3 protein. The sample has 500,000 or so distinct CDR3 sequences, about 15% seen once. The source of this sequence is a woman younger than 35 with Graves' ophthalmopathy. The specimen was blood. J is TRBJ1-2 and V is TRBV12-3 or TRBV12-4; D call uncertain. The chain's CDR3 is CASTIGGRYTF. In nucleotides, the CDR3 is TGTGCCAGCACCATCGGCGGCCGCTACACCTTC.